This is a list of T cell receptor beta chains from one sample in a study of a mutant IDH1 vaccine in newly diagnosed glioma. These receptors' targets are unknown. Using immunoSEQ multiplex PCR, the repertoire was profiled, and TCRdb retains in-frame clones only, with some absent. The table shows some 51,000 clones, with around 78% occurring only once. Material: PBMCs, obtained from a glioma patient whose treatment included an IDH1 peptide vaccine. All receptors derive from a man aged 45-65 years with glioma. Each CDR3 is given with its conserved first and last residue. A D gene is named only where the DNA matches it firmly. Clone size is shown for a subset of rows, as once, few, many or a class of expanded clone.

J | size | D | V | CDR3
TRBJ1-4 | . | . | TRBV6-1 | CASSEGLNEKLFF
TRBJ1-5 | . | . | TRBV6-5 | CASNDRGGPQHF
TRBJ2-3 | . | . | TRBV5-1 | CASTGGWTDTQYF
TRBJ1-1 | . | . | TRBV29-1 | CSVDRGPLGTEAFF
TRBJ2-1 | . | . | TRBV29-1 | CSVVGGGQGGNNEQFF
TRBJ1-1 | . | . | TRBV19 | CASSKVVTEAFF
TRBJ2-1 | . | TRBD2 | TRBV28 | CASRLLTTSGGQRRHNEQFF
TRBJ2-2 | once | . | TRBV18 | CASSPGADTGELFF
TRBJ2-2 | . | . | TRBV27 | CASSSTVGHTGELFF
TRBJ1-2 | . | . | TRBV5-6 | CASRREGLGGYTF
TRBJ1-2 | . | . | TRBV7-2 | CASSLIGAGDGYGYTF
TRBJ1-1 | . | . | TRBV7-9 | CASSLALNTEAFF
TRBJ2-1 | . | . | TRBV7-8 | CASRISGSSYNEQFF
TRBJ2-2 | . | . | TRBV4-1 | CASSPLGNGELFF
TRBJ2-7 | . | . | TRBV11-3 | CASSPGGNYEQYF
TRBJ2-1 | few | . | TRBV7-9 | CASSLVGRTDEQFF
TRBJ1-2 | . | . | TRBV9 | CASSVQARGDYGYTF
TRBJ2-1 | . | . | TRBV11-2 | CASSLGGAPQEQFF
TRBJ2-7 | . | . | TRBV7-8 | CASSLDYYEQYF
TRBJ1-2 | . | . | TRBV5-4 | CASSPWGAGNYGYTF
TRBJ1-1 | . | TRBD1 | TRBV9 | CASSAGGRTEAFF
TRBJ2-5 | . | . | TRBV6-5 | CASSYARGFGQETQYF
TRBJ2-7 | . | . | TRBV5-1 | CASSLGTTSYEQYF
TRBJ2-1 | . | . | TRBV5-4 | CASSLGSSYNEQFF
TRBJ1-5 | . | . | TRBV6-1 | CASSETGNQPQHF
TRBJ1-2 | . | . | TRBV15 | CATSREKGTLYGYTF
. | . | . | TRBV2 | CASSEGGDGHYEQYF
TRBJ2-4 | . | TRBD1 | TRBV10-3 | CAISVTGRYIQYF
TRBJ2-5 | once | TRBD2 | TRBV30 | CAWSVLTGGEKETQYF
TRBJ1-2 | . | . | TRBV7-6 | CAVPLPFGGYTF
TRBJ1-1 | . | . | TRBV2 | CASSEGGDAFF
TRBJ1-2 | . | . | TRBV10-3 | CAISESNPSVDRGRSYGYTF
TRBJ2-7 | . | . | TRBV4-1 | CASSQVEDITYEQYF
TRBJ2-6 | once | . | TRBV29-1 | CSVGSPGANVLTF
TRBJ1-2 | . | . | TRBV7-2 | CASSLRDANYGYTF